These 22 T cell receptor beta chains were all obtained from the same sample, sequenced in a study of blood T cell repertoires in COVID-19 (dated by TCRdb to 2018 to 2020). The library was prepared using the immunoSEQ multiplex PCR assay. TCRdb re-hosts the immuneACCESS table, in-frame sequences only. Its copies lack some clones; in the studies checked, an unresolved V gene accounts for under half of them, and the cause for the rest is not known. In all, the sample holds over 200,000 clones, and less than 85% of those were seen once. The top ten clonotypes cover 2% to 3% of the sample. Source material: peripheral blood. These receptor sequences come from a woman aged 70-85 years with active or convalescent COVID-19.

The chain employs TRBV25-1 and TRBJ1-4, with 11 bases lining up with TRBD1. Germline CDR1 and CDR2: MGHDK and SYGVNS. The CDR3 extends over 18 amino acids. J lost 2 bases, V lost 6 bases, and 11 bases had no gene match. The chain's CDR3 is CASSDIRTGGATNEKLFF. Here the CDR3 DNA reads TGTGCCAGCAGCGACATCAGGACAGGGGGCGCGACTAATGAAAAACTGTTTTTT.

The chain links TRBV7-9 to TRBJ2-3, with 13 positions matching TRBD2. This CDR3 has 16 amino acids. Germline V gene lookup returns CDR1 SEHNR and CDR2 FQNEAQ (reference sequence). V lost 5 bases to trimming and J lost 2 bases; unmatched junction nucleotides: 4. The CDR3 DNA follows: TGTGCCAGCAGCGCCGGGACTAGCGGGGTCACAGATACGCAGTATTTT. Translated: CASSAGTSGVTDTQYF.

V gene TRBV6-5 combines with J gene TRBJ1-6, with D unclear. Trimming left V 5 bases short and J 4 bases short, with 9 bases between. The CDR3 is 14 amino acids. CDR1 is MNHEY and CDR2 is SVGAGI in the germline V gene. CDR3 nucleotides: TGTGCCAGCAGTCTTCAGGATTATAATTCACCCCTCCACTTT. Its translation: CASSLQDYNSPLHF.

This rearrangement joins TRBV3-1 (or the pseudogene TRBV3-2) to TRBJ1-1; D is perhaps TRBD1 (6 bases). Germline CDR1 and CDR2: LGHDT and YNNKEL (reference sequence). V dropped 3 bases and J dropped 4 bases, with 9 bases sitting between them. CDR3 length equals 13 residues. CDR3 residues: CASSQGAITEAFF. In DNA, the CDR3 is TGTGCCAGCAGCCAGGGGGCGATCACTGAAGCTTTCTTT.

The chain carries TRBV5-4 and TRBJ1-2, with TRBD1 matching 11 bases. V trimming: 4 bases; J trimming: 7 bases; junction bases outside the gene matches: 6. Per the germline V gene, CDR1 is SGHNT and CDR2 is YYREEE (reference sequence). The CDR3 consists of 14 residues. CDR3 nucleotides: TGTGCCAGCAGCACCGGACAGGGGGCGGGTGGCTACACCTTC. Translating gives CASSTGQGAGGYTF.

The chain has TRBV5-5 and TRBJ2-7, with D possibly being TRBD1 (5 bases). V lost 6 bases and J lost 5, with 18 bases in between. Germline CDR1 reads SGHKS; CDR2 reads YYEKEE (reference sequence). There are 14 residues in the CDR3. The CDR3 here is CASTQNRIVNEQYF. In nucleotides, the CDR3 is TGTGCCAGCACCCAAAACAGGATCGTCAACGAGCAGTACTTC.

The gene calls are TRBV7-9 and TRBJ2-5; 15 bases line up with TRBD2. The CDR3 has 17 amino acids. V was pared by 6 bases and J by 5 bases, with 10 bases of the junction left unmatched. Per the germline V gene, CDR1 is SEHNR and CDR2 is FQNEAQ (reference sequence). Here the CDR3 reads CASRHGTSGGPDETQYF. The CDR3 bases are TGTGCCAGCAGACACGGGACTAGCGGGGGGCCGGATGAGACCCAGTACTTC.

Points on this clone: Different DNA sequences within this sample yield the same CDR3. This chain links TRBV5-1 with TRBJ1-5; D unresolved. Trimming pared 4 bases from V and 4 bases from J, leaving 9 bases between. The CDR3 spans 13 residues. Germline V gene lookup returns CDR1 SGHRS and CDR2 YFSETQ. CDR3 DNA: TGCGCCAGCAGCCCCGGCGGTAATCAGCCCCAGCATTTT. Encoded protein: CASSPGGNQPQHF.

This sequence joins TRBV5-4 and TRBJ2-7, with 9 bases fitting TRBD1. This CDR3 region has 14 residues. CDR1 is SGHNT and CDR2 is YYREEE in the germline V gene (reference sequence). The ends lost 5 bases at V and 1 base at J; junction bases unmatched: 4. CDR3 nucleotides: TGTGCCAGCAGGGGGGGACAGGGTTCCTACGAGCAGTACTTC. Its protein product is CASRGGQGSYEQYF.

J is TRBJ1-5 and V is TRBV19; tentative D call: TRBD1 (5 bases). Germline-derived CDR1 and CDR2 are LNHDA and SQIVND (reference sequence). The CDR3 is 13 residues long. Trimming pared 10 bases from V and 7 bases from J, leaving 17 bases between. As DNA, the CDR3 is TGTGCCACCCGGGAGGACAATTACCAGCCCCAGCATTTT. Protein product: CATREDNYQPQHF.

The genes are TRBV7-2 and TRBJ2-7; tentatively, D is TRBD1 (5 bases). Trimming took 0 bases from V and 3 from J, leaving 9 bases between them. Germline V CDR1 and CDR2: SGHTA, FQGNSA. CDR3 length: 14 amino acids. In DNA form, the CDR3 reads TGTGCCAGCAGCTTAGCAGTGGGGCTCTACGAGCAGTACTTC. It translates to CASSLAVGLYEQYF.

The DNA for the CDR3 is TGTGCCAGCACCCTCGGGGGAACGGTCTATGGCTACACCTTC. This codes for CASTLGGTVYGYTF. The chain carries TRBV3-1 (or the pseudogene TRBV3-2) and TRBJ1-2; D may be TRBD1 (5 bases). Trimming pared 7 bases from V and 4 bases from J, leaving 16 bases between. The CDR3 runs to 14 residues. Per germline, CDR1 LGHDT and CDR2 YNNKEL (reference sequence).

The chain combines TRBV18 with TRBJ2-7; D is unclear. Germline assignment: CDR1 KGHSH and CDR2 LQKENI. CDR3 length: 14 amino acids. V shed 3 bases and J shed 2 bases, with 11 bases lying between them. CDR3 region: CASSPSGRTYEQYF. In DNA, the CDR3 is TGTGCCAGCTCACCCTCAGGTCGTACCTACGAGCAGTACTTC.

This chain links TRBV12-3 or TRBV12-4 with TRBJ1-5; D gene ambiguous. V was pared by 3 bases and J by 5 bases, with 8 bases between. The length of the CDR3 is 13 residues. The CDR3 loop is CASSLSIDQPQHF. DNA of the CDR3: TGTGCCAGCAGTTTGAGCATAGATCAGCCCCAGCATTTT.

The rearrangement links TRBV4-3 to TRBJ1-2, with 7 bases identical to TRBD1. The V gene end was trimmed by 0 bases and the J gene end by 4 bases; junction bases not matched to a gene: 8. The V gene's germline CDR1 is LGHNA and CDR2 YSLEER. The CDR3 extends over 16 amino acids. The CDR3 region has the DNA TGCGCCAGCAGCCAAGACGGACAGGTTCCCTCCTATGGCTACACCTTC. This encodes CASSQDGQVPSYGYTF.

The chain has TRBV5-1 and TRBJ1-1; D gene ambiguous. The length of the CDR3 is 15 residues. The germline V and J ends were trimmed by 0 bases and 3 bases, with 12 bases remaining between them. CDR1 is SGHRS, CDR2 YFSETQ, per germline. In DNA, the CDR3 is TGCGCCAGCAGCTTGGAGGAGGCCTTGGACACTGAAGCTTTCTTT. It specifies CASSLEEALDTEAFF.

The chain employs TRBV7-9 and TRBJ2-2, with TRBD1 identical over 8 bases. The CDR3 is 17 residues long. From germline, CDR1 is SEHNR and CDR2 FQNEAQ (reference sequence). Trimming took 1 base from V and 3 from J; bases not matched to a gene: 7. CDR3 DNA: TGTGCCAGCAGCTTAGGGGTGACAGGGGACCACACCGGGGAGCTGTTTTTT. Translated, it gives CASSLGVTGDHTGELFF.

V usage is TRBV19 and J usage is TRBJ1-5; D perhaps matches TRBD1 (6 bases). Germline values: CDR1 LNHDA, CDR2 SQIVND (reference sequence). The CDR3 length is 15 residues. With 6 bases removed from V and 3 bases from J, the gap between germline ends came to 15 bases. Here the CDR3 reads CASRLDSINNQPQHF. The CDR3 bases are TGTGCCAGTAGGTTGGACAGCATCAACAATCAGCCCCAGCATTTT.

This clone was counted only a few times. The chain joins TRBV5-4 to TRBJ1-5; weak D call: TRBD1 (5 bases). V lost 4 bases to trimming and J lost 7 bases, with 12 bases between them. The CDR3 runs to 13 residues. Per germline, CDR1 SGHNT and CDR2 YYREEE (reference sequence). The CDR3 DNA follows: TGTGCCAGCAGCCGTGGGGGGGGGCAGCCCCAGCATTTT. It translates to CASSRGGGQPQHF.

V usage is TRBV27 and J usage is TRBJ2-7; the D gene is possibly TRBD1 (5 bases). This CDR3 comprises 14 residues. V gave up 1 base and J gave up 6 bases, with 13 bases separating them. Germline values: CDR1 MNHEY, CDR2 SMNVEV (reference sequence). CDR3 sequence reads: CASSLFTGVSEQYF. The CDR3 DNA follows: TGTGCCAGCAGTTTATTTACAGGAGTAAGCGAGCAGTACTTC.

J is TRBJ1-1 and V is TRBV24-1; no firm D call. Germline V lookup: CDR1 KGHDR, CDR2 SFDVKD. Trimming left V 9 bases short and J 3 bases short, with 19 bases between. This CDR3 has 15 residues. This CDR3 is CATGASGGGDTEAFF. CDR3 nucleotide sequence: TGTGCCACCGGAGCCTCAGGCGGAGGAGACACTGAAGCTTTCTTT.

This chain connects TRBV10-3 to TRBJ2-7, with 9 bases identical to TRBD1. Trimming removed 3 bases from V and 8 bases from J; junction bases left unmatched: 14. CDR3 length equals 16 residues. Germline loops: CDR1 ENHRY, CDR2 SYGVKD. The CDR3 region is CAISESPGGQGFQQYF. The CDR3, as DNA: TGTGCCATCAGTGAATCCCCAGGGGGACAGGGTTTCCAGCAGTACTTC.